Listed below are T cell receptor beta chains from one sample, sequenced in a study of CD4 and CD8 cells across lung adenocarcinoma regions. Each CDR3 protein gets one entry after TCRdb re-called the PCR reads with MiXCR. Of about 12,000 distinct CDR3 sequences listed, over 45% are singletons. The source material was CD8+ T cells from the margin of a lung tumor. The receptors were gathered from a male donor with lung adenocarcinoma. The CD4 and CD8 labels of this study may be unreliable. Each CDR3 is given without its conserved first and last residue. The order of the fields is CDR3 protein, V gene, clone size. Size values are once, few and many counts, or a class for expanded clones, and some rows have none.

ASSIDRATQEAQY	TRBV6-1	once
ASSAGLGGLAGDSPY	TRBV6-1	.
ASILGVQAVNTGALF	TRBV7-2	.
ASSWDRGPGDTQY	TRBV6-2/TRBV6-3	few
ATLEGRNSYNEQF	TRBV6-2/TRBV6-3	few
ASSLGLSGDEQF	TRBV7-2	many
ASRDINLQETQY	TRBV10-2	few
ASSDSSGGAYNEQF	TRBV6-5	large
ASSEAWSVGEQY	TRBV6-1	few
ASSLGQVPYEQY	TRBV7-8	many
PCSPSGLWGKNTQY	TRBV27	.
AWSRTGRTGELY	TRBV30	few
ASSSRLPGGTDTQY	TRBV27	.